One TCR beta chain is described in this entry. Its target is not known. Using immunoSEQ multiplex PCR, the repertoire was profiled, and TCRdb retains in-frame clones only, with some absent. The sample lists about 30,000 clones, more than 75% seen once, with around 2.4% in the top ten. These data belong to a study of a mutant IDH1 vaccine in newly diagnosed glioma. Across the whole study: Patients received vaccination from 4-6 weeks after radiotherapy alone, or with temozolomide cycles.

Study results and caveats: Vaccination induced immune responses in about 93% of patients.

As to time point: week 23, last vaccination. Every single dose of the vaccine, 300 ug of mutant IDH1 20-mer peptide, came with topical imiquimod. Each of the donors came in with new WHO grade 3 or 4 astrocytomas that were IDH1-mutant and ATRX-lost. Trimming took off 5 bases at V and 6 bases at J, with 14 bases between the two ends. Germline loops: CDR1 SGHTA, CDR2 FQGNSA. This CDR3 contains 13 residues. Sequenced here: PBMCs, sampled from a glioma patient whose treatment included an IDH1 peptide vaccine. This sequence was found in a man aged 35 to 55 with glioma. The chain couples TRBV7-2 to TRBJ2-7; TRBD1 or TRBD2 may be the D gene (5 bases each). This CDR3 is CASSLGTAGEQYV. In DNA, the CDR3 is TGTGCCAGCAGCCTAGGGACGGCCGGCGAGCAGTACGTC.